This entry lists 13 T cell receptor beta chains sequenced from one sample in a study of blood T cell repertoires in COVID-19 (TCRdb year 2020). Library method: the immunoSEQ multiplex PCR assay. TCRdb took this table from immuneACCESS and kept in-frame rearrangements with V and J called. Such tables lack part of the clones; where checked against another copy, unresolved V genes explain under half of the gap, and the rest is unexplained. For this sample there are approximately 90,000 clones; approximately 86% appear just once. Around 20% of the sample comes from the top ten. Sequenced input: peripheral blood. All receptors derive from a woman at least 80 years old with acute or convalescent COVID-19.

This chain uses TRBV5-4 with TRBJ2-3; 7 bases are shared with TRBD2. Germline CDR1 is SGHNT and CDR2 is YYREEE (reference sequence). The length of the CDR3 is 16 residues. Losses at the gene ends were 6 bases for V and 0 bases for J; bases not matched to a gene: 10. CDR3 sequence (DNA): TGTGCCAGCACCCAGGGAGGGGTAACTAGCACAGATACGCAGTATTTT. Protein sequence: CASTQGGVTSTDTQYF.

The J gene is TRBJ2-2, the V gene TRBV5-1, with 7 bases identical to TRBD1. CDR1 is SGHRS, CDR2 YFSETQ, per germline. This CDR3 is 13 amino acids long. The V segment lost 9 bases and the J segment 2 bases; nucleotides outside the gene matches: 4. The CDR3 DNA is TGCGCCACTCGACAGGGAAACACCGGGGAGCTGTTTTTT. Amino acid sequence: CATRQGNTGELFF.

The rearrangement uses TRBV2 and TRBJ2-7, with 7 bases identical to TRBD1. The CDR3 loop spans 13 amino acids. Unmatched junction bases numbered 7, after V lost 8 bases and J lost 3 bases. Germline V gene data show CDR1 as SNHLY and CDR2 as FYNNEI. CDR3 DNA: TGTGCCAGCGGCTCGGGACAGATCTACGAGCAGTACTTC. Its protein product is CASGSGQIYEQYF.

The chain uses TRBV28 and TRBJ1-2; the D gene is possibly TRBD1 (6 bases). Germline values: CDR1 MDHEN, CDR2 SYDVKM. CDR3 length equals 12 residues. Trimming left V 4 bases short and J 4 bases short, with 7 bases between. CDR3 in DNA: TGTGCCAGCAGTTCGGACAGCTATGGCTACACCTTC. Its translation: CASSSDSYGYTF.

The gene calls are TRBV12-3 or TRBV12-4 and TRBJ1-2, with a tentative D call TRBD1 (5 bases). V was trimmed by 3 bases and J by 2 bases, leaving 7 bases between them. The CDR3 consists of 13 residues. The CDR3 nucleotides read TGTGCCAGCAGTTTGGGGCCGAACTATGGCTACACCTTC. Translated, it gives CASSLGPNYGYTF.

The DNA for the CDR3 is TGTGCCACCAGTAACCCGGGACAGGGGACAGATACGCAGTATTTT. Translated, it gives CATSNPGQGTDTQYF. This chain links TRBV24-1 with TRBJ2-3; 10 bases fit TRBD1. CDR1 is KGHDR, CDR2 SFDVKD, per germline. The trim removed 6 bases at V and 3 bases at J, leaving 5 bases unmatched. The CDR3 extends over 15 amino acids.

The gene calls are TRBV5-6 and TRBJ1-2, with 7 bases matching TRBD1. The CDR3 sequence is 13 residues long. Losses at the gene ends were 2 bases for V and 4 bases for J; bases not matched to a gene: 2. CDR1 is SGHDT and CDR2 is YYEEEE in the germline V gene. CDR3 loop: CASSFRDSYGYTF. The CDR3 DNA follows: TGTGCCAGCAGCTTCCGGGACAGCTATGGCTACACCTTC.

This clone was detected once. V and J are TRBV11-3 and TRBJ2-2; tentatively, D is TRBD2 (7 bases). Germline CDR1 reads SGHNT; CDR2 reads YENEEA. This CDR3 region has 13 residues. With 8 bases removed from V and 9 bases from J, the gap between germline ends came to 16 bases. CDR3 DNA: TGTGCCAGCGAAACATGGGGGGGCAGGGAGCTGTTTTTT. This translates into CASETWGGRELFF.

This clone was recorded only once. The rearrangement links TRBV2 to TRBJ1-5, with D unclear. The V and J ends lost 4 bases and 1 base respectively, with 8 bases between them. This CDR3 is 14 amino acids long. Germline V gene data show CDR1 as SNHLY and CDR2 as FYNNEI. CDR3 DNA: TGTGCCAGCAGTGCACGAGAGAGCAATCAGCCCCAGCATTTT. Encoded protein: CASSARESNQPQHF.

The J gene is TRBJ2-1, the V gene TRBV9, with 16 bases fitting TRBD2. The germline CDR1 and CDR2 sequences are SGDLS and YYNGEE. V dropped 0 bases and J dropped 0; count of bases not matched to a gene: 6. The CDR3 is 20 amino acids. The CDR3 here is CASSVAWGLAGGLSYNEQFF. The CDR3 DNA follows: TGTGCCAGCAGCGTAGCTTGGGGACTAGCGGGGGGGCTCTCCTACAATGAGCAGTTCTTC. The complete variable domain, with remaining parts taken from reference TRBV9 and TRBJ2-1, reads DSGVTQTPKHLITATGQRVTLRCSPRSGDLSVYWYQQSLDQGLQFLIQYYNGEERAKGNILERFSAQQFPDLHSELNLSSLELGDSALYFCASSVAWGLAGGLSYNEQFFGPGTRLTVL.

The chain carries TRBV19 and TRBJ2-3; maybe TRBD1 (6 bases). CDR1 is LNHDA and CDR2 is SQIVND in the germline V gene (reference sequence). The V end lost 9 bases, the J end lost 0 bases, and 16 bases lay between the germline ends. This CDR3 is built from 15 residues. This CDR3 reads CASNRELTSTDTQYF. As DNA, the CDR3 is TGTGCCAGCAACAGGGAGCTCACTAGCACAGATACGCAGTATTTT.

This chain links TRBV2 with TRBJ2-7; 7 bases align to TRBD1. The CDR3 runs to 12 residues. V was pared by 6 bases and J by 2 bases, with 1 base of the junction left unmatched. Germline V gene sequence: CDR1 SNHLY, CDR2 FYNNEI. The CDR3 reads CASRQGAYEQYF. The CDR3, as DNA: TGTGCCAGCAGGCAGGGGGCCTACGAGCAGTACTTC. The full variable domain, its missing parts supplied by reference TRBV2 and TRBJ2-7, is EPEVTQTPSHQVTQMGQEVILRCVPISNHLYFYWYRQILGQKVEFLVSFYNNEISEKSEIFDDQFSVERPDGSNFTLKIRSTKLEDSAMYFCASRQGAYEQYFGPGTRLTVT.

The CDR3 region is CASSLAWGQNYGYTF. The CDR3 DNA reads TGTGCCAGCAGCTTGGCCTGGGGACAAAACTATGGCTACACCTTC. The V gene is TRBV11-3, the J gene TRBJ1-2, with D possibly being TRBD1 (6 bases). Trimming stripped 3 bases from V and 2 bases from J, with 13 bases between. The germline V gene encodes CDR1 SGHNT and CDR2 YENEEA. There are 15 residues in the CDR3. Together with reference TRBV11-3 and TRBJ1-2, the CDR3 gives the full variable domain: EAGVVQSPRYKIIEKKQPVAFWCNPISGHNTLYWYLQNLGQGPELLIRYENEEAVDDSQLPKDRFSAERLKGVDSTLKIQPAELGDSAVYLCASSLAWGQNYGYTFGSGTRLTVV.